One sample yielded the 6 T cell receptor beta chains listed below, sequenced in a study of vaccination and CD4 T cells after COVID-19. No antigen has been identified for these receptors. Cultured CD4+ T cells had their DNA profiled by the Oncomine TCR Beta short-read assay. Each CDR3 protein gets one entry after TCRdb re-called the PCR reads with MiXCR. The sample holds around 27,000 distinct CDR3 sequences, less than 35% seen once. Indicated time point: late sampling 161 to 241 days after vaccination in three convalescent patients. Treatment described: approximately 10-day PBMC culture with coronavirus spike peptide pools or control peptides (ViraFEST assay). The sequencing here drew on CD4+ T cells from blood, cultured in vitro, taken about 7 months after SARS-CoV-2 vaccination. Receptor source: a human donor who had recovered from COVID-19.

This clonotype has more than one count but fewer than ten. The chain is built from TRBV6-1 and TRBJ2-5; D possibly matches TRBD1 or TRBD2 (6 bases each). V lost 4 bases and J 6 bases, leaving 18 bases between the germline ends. Germline CDR1 and CDR2: MNHNS and SASEGT. The length of the CDR3 is 15 residues. CDR3 in amino acids: CASSGSLQGLKTQYF. In DNA, the CDR3 is TGTGCCAGCAGTGGTAGTTTACAGGGACTGAAGACCCAGTACTTC.

J is TRBJ2-7 and V is TRBV19; 12 bases agree with TRBD2. Per the germline V gene, CDR1 is LNHDA and CDR2 is SQIVND (reference sequence). This CDR3 is 16 amino acids long. The ends lost 1 base at V and 2 bases at J; junction bases unmatched: 3. The CDR3 DNA reads TGTGCCAGTAGTATAGCGCTAGCGGGAGGGACCTACGAGCAGTACTTC. This sequence encodes CASSIALAGGTYEQYF.

With respect to this clonotype: One junction end disagrees with the germline gene, perhaps due to a read error. The CDR3 bases are TGTACCAGCAGTTTACGTAGCGGGAGCGGGGAGACCCAGTACTTC. Protein product: CTSSLRSGSGETQYF. J is TRBJ2-5 and V is TRBV27, with 9 positions matching TRBD2. From germline, CDR1 is MNHEY and CDR2 SMNVEV (reference sequence). The CDR3 totals 15 residues.

This clonotype was found a few times. The J gene is TRBJ2-2, the V gene TRBV7-9; 8 nucleotides align to TRBD2. CDR3 length equals 14 residues. Per the germline V gene, CDR1 is SEHNR and CDR2 is FQNEAQ (reference sequence). J gave up 9 bases and V 5 bases, and 8 bases lay outside the gene matches. DNA of the CDR3: TGTGCCAGCAGCAGAGAGCGGGAGAGAAGGGAGCTGTTTTTT. As protein: CASSRERERRELFF.

This clonotype was observed a handful of times. The chain links TRBV6-1 to TRBJ2-3; TRBD2 aligns across 7 bases. V was clipped by 2 bases and J by 4 bases; unmatched bases: 6. CDR3 length equals 15 residues. From germline, CDR1 is MNHNS and CDR2 SASEGT. The CDR3 bases are TGTGCCAGCAGTGAATTGAGGGGAGGGCCAGATACGCAGTATTTT. As protein: CASSELRGGPDTQYF.

This clonotype has only a few counts. V usage is TRBV19 and J usage is TRBJ2-1, with a weak D call TRBD1 (7 bases). Trimming left V 6 bases short and J 2 bases short, with 14 bases between. The CDR3 runs 15 residues. Germline V gives CDR1 LNHDA, CDR2 SQIVND (reference sequence). CDR3 loop: CASSDRGTAYNEQFF. CDR3 nucleotide sequence: TGTGCCAGTAGCGATCGGGGGACAGCCTACAATGAGCAGTTCTTC.